This T cell receptor beta chain was obtained from a study of cytomegalovirus exposure and HLA in healthy donors. Trimming at V came to 4 bases and at J to 5 bases, leaving 4 bases not matched to a gene. Germline CDR1 reads SGHAT; CDR2 reads FQNNGV. The CDR3 has 13 residues. On this clone itself: Its antigen remains unknown.

General study results and limits: In a later analysis, across HLA loci, associated TCR counts were highest for DRB1, lowest for HLA-C. Analysis performed later found over 15,000 TCR beta sequences associated with HLA alleles at 0.05 false discovery rate. Later analysis suggested links between common viral pathogens and several top significant clusters.

Primers: 60 Vbeta forward and 13 Jbeta reverse. Assay used: immunoSEQ multiplex PCR; TCRdb lists only in-frame clones, some missing. Of 150,000 to 200,000 clones in the sample, roughly 84% were seen once. Sequenced sample: PBMCs. The V call is TRBV11-2, the J call TRBJ2-5; TRBD1 aligns across 7 bases. The sequence derives from a girl under two years old in good health and CMV-seronegative. The DNA for the CDR3 is TGTGCCAGCAGCTACCAGGGGGTGGAGACCCAGTACTTC. This encodes CASSYQGVETQYF.